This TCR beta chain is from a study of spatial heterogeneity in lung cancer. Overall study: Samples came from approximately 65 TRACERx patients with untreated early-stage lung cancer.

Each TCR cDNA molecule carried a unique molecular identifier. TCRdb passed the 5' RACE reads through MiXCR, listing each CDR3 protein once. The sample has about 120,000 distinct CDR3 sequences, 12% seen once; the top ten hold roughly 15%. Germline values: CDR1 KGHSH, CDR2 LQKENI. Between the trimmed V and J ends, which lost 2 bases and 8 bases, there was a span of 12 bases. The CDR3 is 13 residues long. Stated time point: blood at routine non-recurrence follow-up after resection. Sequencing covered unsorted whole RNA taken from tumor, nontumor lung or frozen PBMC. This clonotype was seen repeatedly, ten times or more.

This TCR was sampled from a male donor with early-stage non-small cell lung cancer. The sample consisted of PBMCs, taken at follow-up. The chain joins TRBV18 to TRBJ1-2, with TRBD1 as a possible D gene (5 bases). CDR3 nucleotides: TGTGCCAGCTCACCAACCGGGGGAGCAGGCTACACCTTC. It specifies CASSPTGGAGYTF. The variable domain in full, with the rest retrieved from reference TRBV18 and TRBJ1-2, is NAGVMQNPRHLVRRRGQEARLRCSPMKGHSHVYWYRQLPEEGLKFMVYLQKENIIDESGMPKERFSAEFPKEGPSILRIQQVVRGDSAAYFCASSPTGGAGYTFGSGTRLTVV.